Below, 8 T cell receptor beta chains from the same sample are listed, as sequenced in a study of OX40 agonist ivuxolimab in advanced cancers. The assay was immunoSEQ multiplex PCR, and TCRdb's table has in-frame clones only and misses some. The sample lists around 77,000 clones; about nine tenths were seen once. The sequences come from CD4+ or CD8+ T cells sorted from blood, collected in a trial of the OX40 agonist ivuxolimab. The receptors were gathered from an adult with an advanced solid tumor such as melanoma, head and neck, liver or kidney cancer.

The gene calls are TRBV11-2 and TRBJ2-6; 7 bases are shared with TRBD1. With V trimmed by 5 bases and J by 2 bases, 6 bases remained unmatched. Germline V gene data show CDR1 as SGHAT and CDR2 as FQNNGV. The CDR3 runs to 16 residues. This chain's CDR3 is CASSPIGGAGANVLTF. The CDR3 DNA follows: TGTGCCAGCAGCCCCATAGGGGGCGCTGGGGCCAACGTCCTGACTTTC.

This chain links TRBV2 with TRBJ2-6; D is undetermined. The V end lost 3 bases, the J end lost 4 bases, and 7 bases lay between the germline ends. The CDR3 length is 14 residues. CDR1 SNHLY and CDR2 FYNNEI come from the germline V gene. The CDR3 is CASSDQYGANVLTF. For the CDR3, the DNA is TGTGCCAGCAGTGACCAGTACGGGGCCAACGTCCTGACTTTC. Supplemented by reference TRBV2 and TRBJ2-6, the full variable domain reads EPEVTQTPSHQVTQMGQEVILRCVPISNHLYFYWYRQILGQKVEFLVSFYNNEISEKSEIFDDQFSVERPDGSNFTLKIRSTKLEDSAMYFCASSDQYGANVLTFGAGSRLTVL.

The chain carries TRBV6-1 and TRBJ1-5; the D gene is possibly TRBD1 (6 bases). Germline-derived CDR1 and CDR2 are MNHNS and SASEGT. This CDR3 comprises 14 residues. The V and J ends lost 4 bases and 7 bases respectively, with 14 bases between them. CDR3 protein: CASSGTTGGQPQHF. CDR3 sequence (DNA): TGTGCCAGCAGTGGGACGACAGGCGGGCAGCCCCAGCATTTT.

V usage is TRBV5-1 and J usage is TRBJ1-1, with TRBD1 identical over 8 bases. Germline CDR1 and CDR2: SGHRS and YFSETQ. The V and J ends lost 0 bases and 5 bases, in that order; junction bases with no gene match: 15. This CDR3 is 18 amino acids long. The CDR3 sequence: CASSLDSMQGARYTEAFF. CDR3 nucleotides: TGCGCCAGCAGCTTGGACAGTATGCAGGGGGCGCGTTATACTGAAGCTTTCTTT.

A remark on this clone: The junction differs from germline at one of its ends, possibly a read error. This chain uses TRBV7-7 with TRBJ2-2; 13 nucleotides match TRBD2. Germline assignment: CDR1 SSHAT and CDR2 FNYEAQ (reference sequence). The CDR3 contains 15 residues. CDR3 region: CASSPGLAGEGELFF. DNA of the CDR3: TGTGCTAGCAGCCCAGGACTAGCGGGAGAGGGGGAGCTGTTTTTT.

This clone was counted a few times. The chain links TRBV6-5 to TRBJ1-1, with D uncertain. Trimming shortened V by 10 bases and J by 1 base, and 13 bases separated the two germline ends. Germline CDR1 reads MNHEY; CDR2 reads SVGAGI. The CDR3 is made up of 13 amino acids. The chain's CDR3 is CATRRKANTEAFF. The CDR3 region has the DNA TGTGCCACAAGACGGAAAGCGAACACTGAAGCTTTCTTT.

CDR3 protein: CASSESRGYGYTF. CDR3 coding DNA: TGCGCCAGCAGTGAGTCCCGGGGTTATGGCTACACCTTC. This chain links TRBV10-2 with TRBJ1-2; D is unclear. The germline V gene encodes CDR1 WSHSY and CDR2 SAAADI. V dropped 0 bases and J dropped 5 bases, with 7 bases sitting between them. This CDR3 has 13 amino acids.

This chain connects TRBV6-5 to TRBJ1-1; the D is unclear. Looked up from germline, CDR1 is MNHEY and CDR2 is SVGAGI. V was pared by 7 bases and J by 1 base, with 10 bases between. CDR3 length equals 13 residues. The DNA for the CDR3 is TGTGCCAGCACCTTTACTAGGAACACTGAAGCTTTCTTT. This translates into CASTFTRNTEAFF.